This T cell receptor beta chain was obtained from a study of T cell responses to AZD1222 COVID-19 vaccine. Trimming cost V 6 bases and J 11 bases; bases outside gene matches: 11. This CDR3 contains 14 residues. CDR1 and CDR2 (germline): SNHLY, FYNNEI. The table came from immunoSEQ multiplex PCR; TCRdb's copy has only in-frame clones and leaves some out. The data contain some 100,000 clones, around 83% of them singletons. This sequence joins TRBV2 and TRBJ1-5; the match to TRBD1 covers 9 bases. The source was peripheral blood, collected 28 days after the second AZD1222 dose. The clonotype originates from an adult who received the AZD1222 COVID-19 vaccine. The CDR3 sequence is CASSEEQGAVSQHF. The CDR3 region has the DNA TGTGCCAGCAGCGAGGAACAGGGGGCGGTTTCCCAGCATTTT.